The next 8 T cell receptor beta chains were all read from a single sample in a study of OX40 agonist ivuxolimab in advanced cancers. Repertoires were generated with immunoSEQ multiplex PCR, while TCRdb's copy carries only in-frame clones and drops some. The sample has around 100,000 clones, 85% to 95% seen once. Sequences were derived from CD4+ or CD8+ T cells sorted from blood, sampled in a trial of the OX40 agonist ivuxolimab. Every receptor here comes from an adult with an advanced solid tumor such as melanoma, head and neck, liver or kidney cancer.

The rearrangement joins TRBV9 to TRBJ2-7, with 7 bases aligning to TRBD1. CDR3 size: 13 residues. Trimming took 4 bases from V and 0 from J; bases not matched to a gene: 1. Germline CDR1 reads SGDLS; CDR2 reads YYNGEE. CDR3 sequence: CASSRDSSYEQYF. The CDR3 region has the DNA TGTGCCAGCAGCCGGGACAGCTCCTACGAGCAGTACTTC. The full variable domain, its missing parts supplied by reference TRBV9 and TRBJ2-7, is DSGVTQTPKHLITATGQRVTLRCSPRSGDLSVYWYQQSLDQGLQFLIQYYNGEERAKGNILERFSAQQFPDLHSELNLSSLELGDSALYFCASSRDSSYEQYFGPGTRLTVT.

The chain uses TRBV5-1 and TRBJ1-1; D gene uncertain. The CDR3 extends over 12 amino acids. Germline V gene sequence: CDR1 SGHRS, CDR2 YFSETQ. Trimming pared 9 bases from V and 4 bases from J, leaving 13 bases between. The CDR3 spells CATTEGVTEAFF. In DNA, the CDR3 is TGCGCCACCACGGAGGGTGTCACTGAAGCTTTCTTT.

This clone has a handful of counts. The chain employs TRBV6-5 and TRBJ2-7; TRBD1 matches at 8 bases. V lost 8 bases and J lost 7; bases outside the gene matches: 10. There are 13 residues in the CDR3. The germline V gene encodes CDR1 MNHEY and CDR2 SVGAGI. The CDR3 region has the DNA TGTGCCAGCCGGTCAGGGGGCTCAGGAGAGCAGTACTTC. Its protein is CASRSGGSGEQYF.

The chain couples TRBV10-3 to TRBJ1-5; TRBD1 aligns across 8 bases. Germline V lookup: CDR1 ENHRY, CDR2 SYGVKD. The V gene end was trimmed by 4 bases and the J gene end by 7 bases; junction bases not matched to a gene: 6. The CDR3 covers 14 residues. This CDR3 is CAISGTGKGQPQHF. For the CDR3, the DNA is TGTGCCATCAGTGGGACAGGGAAGGGCCAGCCCCAGCATTTT.

The genes are TRBV9 and TRBJ2-7, with D possibly being TRBD2 (6 bases). With 3 bases removed from V and 6 bases from J, the gap between germline ends came to 16 bases. The length of the CDR3 is 14 residues. Germline CDR1 and CDR2: SGDLS and YYNGEE. CDR3 residues: CASSEGTSLAEQYF. The CDR3 DNA is TGTGCCAGCAGCGAGGGTACTAGCCTCGCCGAGCAGTACTTC.

The chain has TRBV7-2 and TRBJ2-6; possible D gene TRBD2, 5 bases. The CDR3 length is 17 residues. Germline V gives CDR1 SGHTA, CDR2 FQGNSA. Trimming left V 5 bases short and J 0 bases short, with 14 bases between. CDR3 amino acids: CASSPQVEASGANVLTF. CDR3 nucleotide sequence: TGTGCCAGCAGCCCGCAGGTGGAGGCCTCTGGGGCCAACGTCCTGACTTTC.

The chain combines TRBV4-3 with TRBJ2-1; no clear D. CDR1 and CDR2 (germline): LGHNA, YSLEER. The CDR3 spans 14 residues. Trimming removed 1 base at V and 9 bases at J, with 13 bases between. The CDR3 DNA follows: TGCGCCAGCAGCCAAGCTTCTATGGCAAGTGAGCAGTTCTTC. It yields the protein CASSQASMASEQFF.

This sequence joins TRBV7-2 and TRBJ1-2; unclear D gene. The CDR3 length is 14 residues. V gave up 0 bases and J gave up 4 bases, with 9 bases separating them. Looked up from germline, CDR1 is SGHTA and CDR2 is FQGNSA. DNA for the CDR3: TGTGCCAGCAGCTTAGCGGGAGCGGCCTATGGCTACACCTTC. Translated: CASSLAGAAYGYTF.